This T cell receptor (beta chain) was sequenced for a study of T cell responses to AZD1222 COVID-19 vaccine. Whole-study context: Pooled in the analysis were second doses at about 4 or about 12 weeks. Points from the study as a whole: None of the repertoires were sampled until the peak T cell response had passed. Clonal diversity may have been underestimated, and the donors were mostly white British, with more females than males. At baseline, seropositivity was found in only a handful of AZD1222 recipients.

In regard to this clone: What it recognizes is unknown.

Germline assignment: CDR1 SGHTS and CDR2 YDEGEE. V dropped 2 bases and J dropped 6 bases, with 3 bases sitting between them. The CDR3 consists of 10 residues. Some clones are missing from TCRdb's copy, which holds only in-frame ones; the method was immunoSEQ multiplex PCR. The sample consists of 80,000 or so clones, approximately 90% of them appearing once. The rearrangement joins TRBV5-8 to TRBJ2-7; no clear D. The specimen was peripheral blood, collected on day 0 of AZD1222 vaccination. This sequence was found in an adult in good health. Here the CDR3 DNA reads TGTGCCAGCAGCTTAAGCGAGCAGTACTTC. This translates into CASSLSEQYF.